The rows below give T cell receptor beta chains drawn from one sample of a study of OX40 agonist ivuxolimab in advanced cancers. Method: immunoSEQ multiplex PCR; TCRdb's copy keeps in-frame clones and lacks some. The data show under 200,000 clones, 90% to 95% seen once. The sequencing used CD4+ or CD8+ T cells sorted from blood, collected in a trial of the OX40 agonist ivuxolimab. Receptors originate from an adult with an advanced solid tumor such as melanoma, head and neck, liver or kidney cancer. Each CDR3 is given with its conserved first and last residue. The D gene is left open where the match is weak. A row's size may be missing; if present it is once, few, many or a size class.

d_gene	abundance	v_gene	j_gene	CDR3aa	CDR3nt
TRBD2	once	TRBV7-6	TRBJ2-1	CASSPRIWTSSYNEQFF	TGTGCCAGCAGCCCCAGGATTTGGACTAGCTCCTACAATGAGCAGTTCTTC
-	-	TRBV7-2	TRBJ2-5	CASSEGVGETQYF	TGTGCCAGCTCCGAGGGGGTGGGAGAGACCCAGTACTTC
TRBD2	-	TRBV9	TRBJ2-7	CASSVATGGEQYF	TGTGCCAGCAGCGTAGCTACGGGGGGCGAGCAGTACTTC
TRBD1	-	TRBV9	TRBJ2-4	CASSPGTVSYIQYF	TGTGCCAGCAGCCCCGGGACAGTATCGTACATTCAGTACTTC
-	-	TRBV30	TRBJ1-1	CAWSVYSEAFF	TGTGCCTGGAGTGTATACAGTGAAGCTTTCTTT
TRBD1	-	TRBV5-1	TRBJ1-2	CASSPQGVGYTF	TGCGCCAGCAGCCCCCAGGGGGTTGGCTACACCTTC
-	-	TRBV7-8	TRBJ2-1	CASSLVGGGLGNEQFF	TGTGCCAGCAGCTTAGTAGGGGGGGGCCTGGGCAATGAGCAGTTCTTC
TRBD1	-	TRBV7-9	TRBJ2-7	CATGTGLYEQYF	TGTGCCACAGGGACAGGCCTGTACGAGCAGTACTTC
-	few	TRBV7-9	TRBJ2-1	CASPRAGQSYNEQFF	TGTGCCAGCCCGCGGGCGGGGCAGTCGTACAATGAGCAGTTCTTC
-	-	TRBV19	TRBJ1-1	CASHPGGGRNTEAFF	TGTGCCAGTCACCCCGGGGGGGGTAGGAACACTGAAGCTTTCTTT
TRBD2	few	TRBV7-2	TRBJ2-1	CASSWASGEQFF	TGTGCCAGCAGCTGGGCTAGCGGTGAGCAGTTCTTC
-	-	TRBV7-2	TRBJ2-3	CASSLDTDTQYF	TGTGCCAGCAGCTTGGACACAGATACGCAGTATTTT
TRBD2	-	TRBV19	TRBJ2-1	CASRRSLAGGYNEQFF	TGTGCCAGTAGACGAAGCCTAGCGGGGGGTTACAATGAGCAGTTCTTC
-	-	TRBV10-3	TRBJ2-1	CAISEYEANEQFF	TGTGCCATCAGTGAGTACGAAGCCAATGAGCAGTTCTTC
-	-	TRBV28	TRBJ2-3	CASSAPAGRPTDTQYF	TGTGCCAGCAGTGCCCCCGCGGGCAGGCCCACAGATACGCAGTATTTT
-	-	TRBV6-5	TRBJ1-2	CASSTQGTYGYTF	TGTGCCAGCAGTACCCAGGGAACCTATGGCTACACCTTC
-	-	TRBV6-1	TRBJ2-7	CASSDPTGSYEQYF	TGTGCCAGCAGTGACCCGACTGGTTCCTACGAGCAGTACTTC
-	-	TRBV2	TRBJ2-5	CASSEETQYF	TGTGCCAGCAGTGAGGAGACCCAGTACTTC
TRBD2	-	TRBV6-5	TRBJ2-3	CASSRTSGFTDTQYF	TGTGCCAGCAGTAGGACTAGCGGGTTCACAGATACGCAGTATTTT
-	-	TRBV7-2	TRBJ2-7	CASSPTGYKMYF	TGTGCCAGCAGCCCAACGGGGTATAAGATGTACTTC
TRBD2	-	TRBV4-3	TRBJ2-6	CASSRWQGGTTGANVLTF	TGCGCCAGCAGCCGTTGGCAGGGAGGGACTACTGGGGCCAACGTCCTGACTTTC
TRBD2	-	TRBV5-4	TRBJ2-7	CASSRGTSGGYEQYF	TGTGCCAGCAGCCGAGGGACTAGCGGGGGGTACGAGCAGTACTTC
TRBD2	-	TRBV9	TRBJ2-1	CASSHNSRLAKSSYNEQFF	TGTGCCAGCAGCCACAACTCCCGACTAGCGAAGAGCTCCTACAATGAGCAGTTCTTC
-	-	TRBV4-1	TRBJ2-2	CASSQGGVSGELFF	TGCGCCAGCAGCCAAGGGGGGGTATCCGGGGAGCTGTTTTTT
-	-	TRBV7-2	TRBJ1-2	CASSRSTGIDGYTF	TGTGCCAGCAGCCGGTCGACAGGCATTGATGGCTACACCTTC
TRBD1	-	TRBV5-1	TRBJ1-5	CASSPQGASNQPQHF	TGCGCCAGCAGCCCACAGGGGGCCAGCAATCAGCCCCAGCATTTT
-	-	TRBV7-2	TRBJ1-2	CASSLLGGSDYGYTF	TGTGCCAGCAGCTTATTGGGCGGGTCTGACTATGGCTACACCTTC
TRBD1	-	TRBV5-1	TRBJ1-2	CASSPEGQGALGYTF	TGCGCCAGCAGCCCTGAGGGACAGGGGGCGCTTGGCTACACCTTC
TRBD2	-	TRBV9	TRBJ2-3	CASSAGLAGATDTQYF	TGTGCCAGCAGCGCGGGACTAGCGGGGGCGACAGATACGCAGTATTTT
-	once	TRBV7-2	TRBJ2-5	CASSTGSLIGETQYF	TGTGCCAGCAGTACCGGCTCCCTCATAGGAGAGACCCAGTACTTC
-	-	TRBV5-1	TRBJ2-1	CASSPGDSYNEQFF	TGCGCCAGCAGCCCGGGGGACAGCTACAATGAGCAGTTCTTC
-	-	TRBV6-5	TRBJ1-5	CASSYGRDQPQHF	TGTGCCAGCAGTTACGGGAGGGATCAGCCCCAGCATTTT
TRBD1	once	TRBV18	TRBJ2-7	CASSPGTAASYEQYF	TGTGCCAGCTCACCCGGGACAGCCGCTTCCTACGAGCAGTACTTC
-	-	TRBV5-6	TRBJ2-7	CASSLEPTYEQYF	TGTGCCAGCAGCTTAGAACCTACCTACGAGCAGTACTTC
-	-	TRBV5-1	TRBJ2-3	CASIGTDTQYF	TGCGCCAGCATCGGCACAGATACGCAGTATTTT
-	-	TRBV6-6	TRBJ1-5	CASTLGTLNQPQHF	TGTGCCAGCACTCTCGGGACCCTGAATCAGCCCCAGCATTTT
-	few	TRBV4-1	TRBJ1-3	CASRPHENVGNTIYF	TGCGCCAGCAGGCCTCACGAGAACGTCGGAAACACCATATATTTT
-	-	TRBV27	TRBJ2-7	CASSLVRGTDEQYF	TGTGCCAGCAGTTTAGTCCGGGGGACCGACGAGCAGTACTTC
-	few	TRBV6-1	TRBJ1-6	CASSEAERPSLF	TGTGCCAGCAGTGAAGCAGAACGGCCCTCCCTCTTT
-	-	TRBV4-3	TRBJ1-4	CASSQTGFNEKLFF	TGCGCCAGCAGCCAAACAGGATTTAATGAAAAACTGTTTTTT
-	-	TRBV5-1	TRBJ2-5	CASSLVLGVGETQYF	TGCGCCAGCAGCTTGGTATTAGGGGTTGGAGAGACCCAGTACTTC
-	-	TRBV30	TRBJ2-3	CAWIRGRDPSTDTQYF	TGTGCCTGGATCCGGGGGCGGGACCCTAGCACAGATACGCAGTATTTT
TRBD1	-	TRBV5-1	TRBJ1-2	CASSWEDRGDGYTF	TGCGCCAGCAGCTGGGAGGACAGGGGGGATGGCTACACCTTC